The clone carrying this T cell receptor beta chain was found a few times. The antigen is not known. This sample was taken from a study of CD8+ T cells in alopecia areata. Study-level points and caveats: The study also sequences resident alphabeta T cells of normal skin in scalp samples.

After isolation, RNA underwent reverse transcription to generate cDNA as the sequencing template. Data came from immunoSEQ multiplex PCR; TCRdb stores just in-frame clones and leaves some out. The sample lists about 110,000 clones, roughly 64% occurring once. CDR3 length equals 16 residues. V lost 3 bases and J lost 2, with 13 bases in between. Germline CDR1 and CDR2: PRHDT and FYEKMQ (reference sequence). Material: CD8+ T cells sorted from blood. The rearrangement uses TRBV13 and TRBJ2-2; D unclear. The sequence was collected from a human donor in good health. The CDR3 is CASSLIRLGNTGELFF. The CDR3 DNA follows: TGTGCCAGCAGCTTGATAAGGCTAGGAAACACCGGGGAGCTGTTTTTT.